The rows below give T cell receptor beta chains drawn from one sample of a study of blood T cell repertoires in COVID-19. Libraries were prepared by immunoSEQ multiplex PCR; TCRdb keeps only in-frame clonotypes and omits some of them. The profile shows about 280,000 clones, 88% of them singletons. Sequences were obtained from peripheral blood. Source of these receptors: a woman under 40 with COVID-19, enrolled during active disease. Each CDR3 is given with its conserved first and last residue. D genes are given only for firm matches. Clone size appears in some rows only: once, few, many, or a class for an expanded clone.

size: few; D: NA; V: TRBV4-1; J: TRBJ2-2; CDR3: CASSQGIERGELFF; DNA: TGCGCCAGCAGCCAAGGTATTGAGCGAGGGGAGCTGTTTTTT
size: NA; D: TRBD1; V: TRBV28; J: TRBJ2-5; CDR3: CASSLSGATGTGETQYF; DNA: TGTGCCAGCAGTTTATCAGGGGCGACAGGGACCGGGGAGACCCAGTACTTC
size: NA; D: NA; V: TRBV10-3; J: TRBJ2-5; CDR3: CAISDREVETQYF; DNA: TGTGCCATCAGTGATCGCGAGGTGGAGACCCAGTACTTC
size: NA; D: NA; V: TRBV28; J: TRBJ2-3; CDR3: CASRLPGDTDTQYF; DNA: TGTGCCAGCCGTCTTCCGGGGGACACAGATACGCAGTATTTT
size: NA; D: NA; V: TRBV30; J: TRBJ1-4; CDR3: CAWSSTGWNEKLFF; DNA: TGTGCCTGGAGTTCTACAGGATGGAATGAAAAACTGTTTTTT
size: NA; D: TRBD2; V: TRBV10-3; J: TRBJ2-7; CDR3: CAISDNPAGASYEQYF; DNA: TGTGCCATCAGTGATAACCCAGCGGGGGCTTCCTACGAGCAGTACTTC
size: NA; D: TRBD1; V: TRBV7-8; J: TRBJ1-6; CDR3: CASSWTGTSPLHF; DNA: TGTGCCAGCAGCTGGACAGGGACTTCACCCCTCCACTTT
size: NA; D: NA; V: TRBV28; J: TRBJ1-2; CDR3: CASSLLGQSYGYTF; DNA: TGTGCCAGCAGTTTATTAGGACAGAGCTATGGCTACACCTTC
size: once; D: NA; V: TRBV5-6; J: TRBJ2-7; CDR3: CASSLGQGPYEQYF; DNA: TGTGCCAGCAGCTTAGGGCAGGGTCCCTACGAGCAGTACTTC
size: NA; D: TRBD2; V: TRBV3-1/TRBV3-2; J: TRBJ2-3; CDR3: CASSQERASGKADTQYF; DNA: TGTGCCAGCAGCCAAGAAAGGGCTAGCGGGAAGGCAGATACGCAGTATTTT
size: NA; D: TRBD2; V: TRBV30; J: TRBJ2-7; CDR3: CAWSPRPGLAGGIRYF; DNA: TGTGCCTGGAGTCCGAGGCCGGGACTAGCGGGAGGAATTCGGTACTTC
size: NA; D: NA; V: TRBV6-5; J: TRBJ2-5; CDR3: CASTPPGQETQYF; DNA: TGTGCCAGCACTCCTCCGGGTCAAGAGACCCAGTACTTC
size: NA; D: NA; V: TRBV18; J: TRBJ1-4; CDR3: CASSQIRGGEKLFF; DNA: TGTGCCAGCTCACAGATCAGGGGCGGTGAAAAACTGTTTTTT
size: NA; D: NA; V: TRBV9; J: TRBJ2-5; CDR3: CASSPPDSQETQYF; DNA: TGTGCCAGCAGCCCACCTGACAGTCAAGAGACCCAGTACTTC
size: NA; D: NA; V: TRBV11-2; J: TRBJ2-5; CDR3: CASSTRGWGIQETQYF; DNA: TGTGCCAGCAGCACCCGAGGGTGGGGAATCCAAGAGACCCAGTACTTC
size: NA; D: TRBD2; V: TRBV24-1; J: TRBJ2-1; CDR3: CATSDFRGGEFF; DNA: TGTGCCACCAGTGATTTCCGGGGAGGGGAGTTCTTC
size: NA; D: TRBD2; V: TRBV19; J: TRBJ2-2; CDR3: CASSIILAGTGELFF; DNA: TGTGCCAGTAGTATAATACTAGCGGGCACCGGGGAGCTGTTTTTT
size: NA; D: TRBD2; V: TRBV27; J: TRBJ2-7; CDR3: CASSPSPSGRYDEQYF; DNA: TGTGCCAGCAGTCCCTCCCCTAGCGGGAGATACGACGAGCAGTACTTC
size: NA; D: TRBD2; V: TRBV5-4; J: TRBJ2-6; CDR3: CGGRDASGANVLTF; DNA: TGCGGGGGGAGGGATGCCTCTGGGGCCAACGTCCTGACTTTC
size: NA; D: TRBD1; V: TRBV7-2; J: TRBJ1-2; CDR3: CASSRDRVQGYTF; DNA: TGTGCCAGCAGTCGGGACAGGGTGCAAGGCTACACCTTC
size: NA; D: TRBD2; V: TRBV4-1; J: TRBJ2-7; CDR3: CASSRTSGDLDEQYF; DNA: TGCGCCAGCAGCCGTACTAGCGGGGACCTCGACGAGCAGTACTTC
size: NA; D: NA; V: TRBV7-9; J: TRBJ2-7; CDR3: CASSLGSNSYEQYF; DNA: TGTGCCAGCAGCTTAGGTTCCAACTCCTACGAGCAGTACTTC
size: NA; D: TRBD1; V: TRBV20-1; J: TRBJ1-2; CDR3: CSASRGQNYGYTF; DNA: TGCAGTGCTAGTAGGGGACAGAACTATGGCTACACCTTC
size: NA; D: TRBD2; V: TRBV7-9; J: TRBJ2-2; CDR3: CASSLRLAGGHAGELFF; DNA: TGTGCCAGCAGCCTTCGACTAGCGGGAGGGCATGCCGGGGAGCTGTTTTTT
size: NA; D: NA; V: TRBV7-9; J: TRBJ2-1; CDR3: CASTTGQGRVNEQFF; DNA: TGTGCCAGCACTACGGGGCAGGGGCGCGTTAATGAGCAGTTCTTC
size: NA; D: TRBD1; V: TRBV30; J: TRBJ1-3; CDR3: CAWTTGAPWRNTIYF; DNA: TGTGCCTGGACCACAGGGGCTCCTTGGAGGAACACCATATATTTT
size: few; D: NA; V: TRBV3-1/TRBV3-2; J: TRBJ1-5; CDR3: CASSQVQGNQPQHF; DNA: TGTGCCAGCAGCCAAGTGCAGGGCAATCAGCCCCAGCATTTT
size: NA; D: NA; V: TRBV6-5; J: TRBJ1-1; CDR3: CATRKQGYTEAFF; DNA: TGTGCCACCCGCAAACAGGGATACACTGAAGCTTTCTTT
size: NA; D: NA; V: TRBV6-5; J: TRBJ1-3; CDR3: CASSYSPLSGNTIYF; DNA: TGTGCCAGCAGTTACTCTCCACTCTCTGGAAACACCATATATTTT
size: NA; D: TRBD1; V: TRBV9; J: TRBJ2-5; CDR3: CASSGRQGAVEETQYF; DNA: TGTGCCAGCAGCGGCCGACAGGGGGCTGTCGAAGAGACCCAGTACTTC
size: NA; D: TRBD1; V: TRBV6-2/TRBV6-3; J: TRBJ2-3; CDR3: CASSDMRQGPDTQYF; DNA: TGTGCCAGCAGTGATATGAGACAGGGACCAGATACGCAGTATTTT
size: NA; D: NA; V: TRBV24-1; J: TRBJ2-7; CDR3: CATSPGRVPVDEQYF; DNA: TGTGCCACCAGTCCGGGTCGGGTGCCAGTCGACGAGCAGTACTTC
size: once; D: TRBD2; V: TRBV11-3; J: TRBJ2-1; CDR3: CASSLEGGLAGEQFF; DNA: TGTGCCAGCAGCTTAGAGGGGGGACTAGCGGGTGAGCAGTTCTTC
size: NA; D: NA; V: TRBV4-1; J: TRBJ2-7; CDR3: CASSPGRGGEQYF; DNA: TGCGCCAGCAGCCCGGGGAGGGGGGGCGAGCAGTACTTC
size: NA; D: NA; V: TRBV19; J: TRBJ2-1; CDR3: CASSNLGGAAFYNEQFF; DNA: TGTGCCAGTAGTAATTTAGGCGGGGCTGCCTTCTACAATGAGCAGTTCTTC
size: NA; D: TRBD1; V: TRBV24-1; J: TRBJ2-2; CDR3: CATSDPGQGRTGELFF; DNA: TGTGCCACCAGTGATCCCGGACAGGGGCGGACCGGGGAGCTGTTTTTT
size: NA; D: TRBD2; V: TRBV6-2/TRBV6-3; J: TRBJ2-7; CDR3: CASSSRLAGAREQYF; DNA: TGTGCCAGCAGTTCTCGACTAGCGGGAGCGCGCGAGCAGTACTTC
size: NA; D: NA; V: TRBV12-3/TRBV12-4; J: TRBJ2-7; CDR3: CASSFRGNEQYF; DNA: TGTGCCAGCAGTTTTAGGGGAAACGAGCAGTACTTC
size: many; D: TRBD1; V: TRBV3-1/TRBV3-2; J: TRBJ1-5; CDR3: CASSPGQGIGQPQHF; DNA: TGTGCCAGCAGCCCCGGACAGGGAATAGGTCAGCCCCAGCATTTT
size: NA; D: TRBD1; V: TRBV6-2/TRBV6-3; J: TRBJ1-2; CDR3: CASSAGQGNLYGYTF; DNA: TGTGCCAGCAGTGCCGGACAGGGAAATCTCTATGGCTACACCTTC